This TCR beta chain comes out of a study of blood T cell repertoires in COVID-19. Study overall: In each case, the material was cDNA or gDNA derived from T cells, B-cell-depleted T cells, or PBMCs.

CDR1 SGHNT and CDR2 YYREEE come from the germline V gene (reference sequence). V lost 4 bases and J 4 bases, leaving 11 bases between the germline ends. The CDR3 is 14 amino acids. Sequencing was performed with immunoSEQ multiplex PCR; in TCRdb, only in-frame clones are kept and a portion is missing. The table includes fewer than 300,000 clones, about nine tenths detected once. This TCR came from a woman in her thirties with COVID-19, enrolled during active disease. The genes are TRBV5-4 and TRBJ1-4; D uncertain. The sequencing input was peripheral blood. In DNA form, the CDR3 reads TGTGCCAGCAGCCGAGACACCGGTAATGAAAAACTGTTTTTT. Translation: CASSRDTGNEKLFF.